This T cell receptor (beta chain) was profiled in a study of T-cell memory formation after mild COVID-19. Across the study: Largely, the TCR clusters proved donor specific.

Trimming removed 0 bases from V and 13 bases from J; junction bases left unmatched: 16. Germline CDR1 LGHDT, CDR2 YNNKEL (reference sequence). The CDR3 covers 17 residues. Constant-segment primers were used for 5'RACE, and the resulting TCR alpha and TCR beta cDNA libraries carried sample barcodes and UMIs. Each CDR3 protein is one row after TCRdb ran MiXCR on the 5' RACE reads. The table has 470,000 or so distinct CDR3 sequences, about a sixth seen once. The sample consisted of PBMCs or a T cell subset sorted from them (not recorded which). The chain uses TRBV3-1 and TRBJ2-1, with 9 nucleotides matching TRBD2. The receptor was derived from a man aged 18 to 35 who had mild COVID-19 (a few samples of this study predate the infection). Cell type and time point are not known. CDR3 sequence (DNA): TGTGCCAGCAGCCAAGAACCGGGACTAGCTGGGGGGCTAAAACAGTTCTTC. Translating gives CASSQEPGLAGGLKQFF.